This T cell receptor (beta chain) is drawn from a study of cytomegalovirus exposure and HLA in healthy donors. Overall study: A later analysis reported the same platform for the roughly 120 validation repertoires and the 500 to 750 first-cohort repertoires.

Per germline, CDR1 WNHNN and CDR2 SYGVQD (reference sequence). V lost 10 bases, J lost 0 bases, and 22 bases lay in between. This CDR3 is 16 amino acids long. The protocol was immunoSEQ multiplex PCR, while the TCRdb copy is restricted to in-frame clones and leaves out a portion. Of fewer than 75,000 clones in the sample, approximately 94% were seen once. Comment on this clone: Its cognate antigen is unknown.

While the first cohort had 700 or so subjects, the donors belonged to the separate validation cohort of 100 to 150 subjects. Notes on the study in general: For cytomegalovirus status, the classifier reportedly gave diagnoses with high specificity and sensitivity.

Input material: PBMCs. This sequence originates from a woman under 30 in good health and CMV-seropositive. The chain is built from TRBV10-1 and TRBJ2-7; D perhaps matches TRBD1 (5 bases). The CDR3 nucleotides are TGCGCCAAGCAGCCTAGGGGCCCTAGGAGCTCCTACGAGCAGTACTTC. Protein product: CAKQPRGPRSSYEQYF.